This TCR beta chain is from a study of cytomegalovirus exposure and HLA in healthy donors. A word on this clone: What it recognizes is unknown.

This PCR relied on a set of 60 Vbeta primers and 13 Jbeta primers. Profiling relied on immunoSEQ multiplex PCR, and the TCRdb table lists in-frame clones only, not all of them. The repertoire holds some 130,000 clones, with about three quarters as singletons. Findings and caveats of the study: Immune exposure information available was restricted to CMV serostatus.

Losses at the gene ends were 2 bases for V and 1 base for J; bases not matched to a gene: 14. This CDR3 spans 19 amino acids. Per the germline V gene, CDR1 is SGHNT and CDR2 is YYREEE (reference sequence). This sequence was found in a male donor in good health and CMV-seropositive. The source material was PBMCs. The rearrangement joins TRBV5-4 to TRBJ1-5; 8 nucleotides align to TRBD1. CDR3 loop: CASSFRTSPQGASNQPQHF. The CDR3 DNA follows: TGTGCCAGCAGCTTTAGGACATCCCCTCAGGGGGCAAGCAATCAGCCCCAGCATTTT.